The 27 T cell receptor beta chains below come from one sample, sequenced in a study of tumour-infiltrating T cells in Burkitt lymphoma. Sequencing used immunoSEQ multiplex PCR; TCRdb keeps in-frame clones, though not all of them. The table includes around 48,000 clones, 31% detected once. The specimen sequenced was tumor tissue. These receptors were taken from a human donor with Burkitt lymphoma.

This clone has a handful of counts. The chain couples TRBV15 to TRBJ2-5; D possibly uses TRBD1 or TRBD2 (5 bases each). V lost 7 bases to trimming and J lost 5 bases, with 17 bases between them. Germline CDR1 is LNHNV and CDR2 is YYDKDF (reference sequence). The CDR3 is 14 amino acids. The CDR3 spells CATNRDQGAETQYF. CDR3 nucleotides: TGTGCCACCAACCGGGACCAAGGGGCGGAGACCCAGTACTTC.

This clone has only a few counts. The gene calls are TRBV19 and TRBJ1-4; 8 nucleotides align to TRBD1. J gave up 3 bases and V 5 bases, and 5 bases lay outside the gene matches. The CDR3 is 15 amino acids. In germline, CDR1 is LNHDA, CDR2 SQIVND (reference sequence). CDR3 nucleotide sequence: TGTGCCAGTAGTTTCTCGACAGGGGCTAATGAAAAACTGTTTTTT. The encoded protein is CASSFSTGANEKLFF.

CDR3 in amino acids: CASSQEWRLMNTEAFF. The CDR3 DNA is TGCGCCAGCAGCCAAGAATGGCGGTTAATGAACACTGAAGCTTTCTTT. V is TRBV4-1 and J is TRBJ1-1; D gene uncertain. Trimming removed 0 bases from V and 0 bases from J, with 11 bases in between. The length of the CDR3 is 16 residues. From germline, CDR1 is MGHRA and CDR2 YSYEKL.

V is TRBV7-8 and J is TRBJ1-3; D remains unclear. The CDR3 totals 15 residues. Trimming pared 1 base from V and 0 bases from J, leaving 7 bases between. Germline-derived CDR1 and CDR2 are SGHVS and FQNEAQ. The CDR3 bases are TGTGCCAGCAGCTTAGAAGGCAACTCTGGAAACACCATATATTTT. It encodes CASSLEGNSGNTIYF.

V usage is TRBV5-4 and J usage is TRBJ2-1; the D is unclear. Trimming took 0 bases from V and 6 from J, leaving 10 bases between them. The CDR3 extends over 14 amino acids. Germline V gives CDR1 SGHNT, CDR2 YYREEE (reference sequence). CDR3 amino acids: CASSLVGSPNEQFF. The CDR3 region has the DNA TGTGCCAGCAGCTTGGTGGGTAGCCCCAATGAGCAGTTCTTC.

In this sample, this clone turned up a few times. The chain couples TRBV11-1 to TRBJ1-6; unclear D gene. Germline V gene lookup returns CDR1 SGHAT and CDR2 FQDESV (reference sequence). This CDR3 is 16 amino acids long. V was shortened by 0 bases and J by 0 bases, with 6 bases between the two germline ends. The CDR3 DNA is TGTGCCAGCAGCTTAGCGGGGATCTCCTATAATTCACCCCTCCACTTT. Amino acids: CASSLAGISYNSPLHF. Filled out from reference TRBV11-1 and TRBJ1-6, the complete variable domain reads EAEVAQSPRYKITEKSQAVAFWCDPISGHATLYWYRQILGQGPELLVQFQDESVVDDSQLPKDRFSAERLKGVDSTLKIQPAELGDSAMYLCASSLAGISYNSPLHFGNGTRLTVT.

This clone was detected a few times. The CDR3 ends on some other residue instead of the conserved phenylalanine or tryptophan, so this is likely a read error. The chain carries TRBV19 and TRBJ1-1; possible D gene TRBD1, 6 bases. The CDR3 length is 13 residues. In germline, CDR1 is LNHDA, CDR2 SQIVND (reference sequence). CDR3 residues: CAAAAGVHTEAFC. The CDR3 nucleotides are TGTGCAGCCGCGGCAGGGGTTCACACTGAAGCTTTCTGT.

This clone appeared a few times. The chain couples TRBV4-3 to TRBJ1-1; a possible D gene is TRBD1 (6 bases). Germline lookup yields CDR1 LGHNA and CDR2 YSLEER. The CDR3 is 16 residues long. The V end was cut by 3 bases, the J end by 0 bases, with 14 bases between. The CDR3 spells CASSQGTGQLNTEAFF. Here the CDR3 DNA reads TGCGCCAGCAGCCAGGGTACTGGACAGCTGAACACTGAAGCTTTCTTT.

The CDR3 loop is CASSRLVDYQPQHF. CDR3 bases: TGTGCCAGCAGTCGCCTGGTCGACTATCAGCCCCAGCATTTT. The chain joins TRBV28 to TRBJ1-5; D is ambiguous. The CDR3 length is 14 residues. Germline V CDR1 and CDR2: MDHEN, SYDVKM. V dropped 5 bases and J dropped 5 bases, with 13 bases sitting between them. Filled out from reference TRBV28 and TRBJ1-5, the complete variable domain reads DVKVTQSSRYLVKRTGEKVFLECVQDMDHENMFWYRQDPGLGLRLIYFSYDVKMKEKGDIPEGYSVSREKKERFSLILESASTNQTSMYLCASSRLVDYQPQHFGDGTRLSIL.

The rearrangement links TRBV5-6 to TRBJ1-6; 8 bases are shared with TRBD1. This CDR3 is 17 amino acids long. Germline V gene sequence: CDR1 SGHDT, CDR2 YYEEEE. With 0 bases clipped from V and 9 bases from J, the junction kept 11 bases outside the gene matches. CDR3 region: CASSLERTGQFASPLHF. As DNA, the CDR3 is TGTGCCAGCAGCTTGGAGCGGACAGGGCAGTTTGCTTCACCCCTCCACTTT. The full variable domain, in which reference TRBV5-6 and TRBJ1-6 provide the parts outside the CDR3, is DAGVTQSPTHLIKTRGQQVTLRCSPKSGHDTVSWYQQALGQGPQFIFQYYEEEERQRGNFPDRFSGHQFPNYSSELNVNALLLGDSALYLCASSLERTGQFASPLHFGNGTRLTVT.

CDR3 sequence: CASSSTGGGTEQYF. The CDR3 DNA reads TGTGCCAGCAGTTCCACAGGGGGTGGGACCGAGCAGTACTTC. This chain uses TRBV28 with TRBJ2-7, with TRBD1 matching 8 bases. CDR1 is MDHEN, CDR2 SYDVKM, per germline. Trimming took 4 bases from V and 6 from J; bases not matched to a gene: 8. The CDR3 contains 14 residues.

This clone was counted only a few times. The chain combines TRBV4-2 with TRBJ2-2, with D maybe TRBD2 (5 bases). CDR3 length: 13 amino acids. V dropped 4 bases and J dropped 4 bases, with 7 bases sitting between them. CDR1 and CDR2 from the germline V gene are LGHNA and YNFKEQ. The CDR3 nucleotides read TGTGCCAGCAGCCGAGAGGGCACCGGGGAGCTGTTTTTT. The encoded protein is CASSREGTGELFF.

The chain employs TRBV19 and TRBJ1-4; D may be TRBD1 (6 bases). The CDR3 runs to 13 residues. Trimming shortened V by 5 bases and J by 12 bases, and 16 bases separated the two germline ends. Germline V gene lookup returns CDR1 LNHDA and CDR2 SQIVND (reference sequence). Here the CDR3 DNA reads TGTGCCAGTAGTCCGCAACTTGAGGGGGAACTGTTTTTT. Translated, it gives CASSPQLEGELFF.

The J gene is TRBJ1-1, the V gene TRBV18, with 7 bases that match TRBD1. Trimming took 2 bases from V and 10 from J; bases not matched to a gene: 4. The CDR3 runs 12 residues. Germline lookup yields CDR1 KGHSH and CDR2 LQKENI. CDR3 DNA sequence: TGTGCCAGCTCACCAGGGACAGTGGGAGCTTTCTTT. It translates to CASSPGTVGAFF.

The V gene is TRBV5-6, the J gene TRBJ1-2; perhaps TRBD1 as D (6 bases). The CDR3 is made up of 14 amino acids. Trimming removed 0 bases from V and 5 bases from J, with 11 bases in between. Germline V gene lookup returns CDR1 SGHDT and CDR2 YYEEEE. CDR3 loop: CASSLAYRVYGYTF. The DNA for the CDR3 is TGTGCCAGCAGCTTGGCTTACAGGGTTTATGGCTACACCTTC.

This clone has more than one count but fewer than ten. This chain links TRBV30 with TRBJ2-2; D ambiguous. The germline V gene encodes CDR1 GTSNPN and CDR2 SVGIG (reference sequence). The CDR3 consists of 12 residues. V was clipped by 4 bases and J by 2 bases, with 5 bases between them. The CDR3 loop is CAWTGNTGELFF. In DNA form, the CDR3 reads TGTGCCTGGACGGGCAACACCGGGGAGCTGTTTTTT.

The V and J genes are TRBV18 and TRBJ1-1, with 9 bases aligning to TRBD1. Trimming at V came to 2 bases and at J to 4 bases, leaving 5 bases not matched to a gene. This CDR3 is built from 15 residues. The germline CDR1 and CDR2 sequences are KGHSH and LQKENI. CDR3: CASSPTGGVGTEAFF. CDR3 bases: TGTGCCAGCTCACCAACAGGGGGCGTGGGCACTGAAGCTTTCTTT. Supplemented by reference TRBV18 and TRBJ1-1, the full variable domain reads NAGVMQNPRHLVRRRGQEARLRCSPMKGHSHVYWYRQLPEEGLKFMVYLQKENIIDESGMPKERFSAEFPKEGPSILRIQQVVRGDSAAYFCASSPTGGVGTEAFFGQGTRLTVV.

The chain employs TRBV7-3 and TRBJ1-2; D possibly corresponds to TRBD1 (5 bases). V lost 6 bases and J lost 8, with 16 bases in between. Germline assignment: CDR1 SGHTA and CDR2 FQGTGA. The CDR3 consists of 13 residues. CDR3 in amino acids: CASRRGTGDGYTF. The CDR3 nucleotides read TGTGCCAGCAGACGAGGGACCGGGGACGGCTACACCTTC.

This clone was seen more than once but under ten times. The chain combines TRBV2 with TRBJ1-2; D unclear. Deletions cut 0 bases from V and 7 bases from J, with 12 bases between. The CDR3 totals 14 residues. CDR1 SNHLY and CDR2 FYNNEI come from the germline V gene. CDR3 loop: CASSEAQVLGGYTF. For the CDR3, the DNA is TGTGCCAGCAGTGAAGCGCAGGTATTAGGTGGCTACACCTTC.

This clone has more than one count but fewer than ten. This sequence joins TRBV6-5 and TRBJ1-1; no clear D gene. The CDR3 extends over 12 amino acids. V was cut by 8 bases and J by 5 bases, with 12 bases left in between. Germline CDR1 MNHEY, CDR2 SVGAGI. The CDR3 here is CASRRGYTEAFF. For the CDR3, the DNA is TGTGCCAGCCGCCGGGGTTATACTGAAGCTTTCTTT.

The CDR3 here is CASSWGPSNQPQHF. The CDR3 DNA is TGTGCCAGCAGTTGGGGTCCTAGCAATCAGCCCCAGCATTTT. The chain links TRBV6-5 to TRBJ1-5; D not certain. The CDR3 totals 14 residues. Germline lookup yields CDR1 MNHEY and CDR2 SVGAGI. V dropped 4 bases and J dropped 0 bases, with 7 bases sitting between them.

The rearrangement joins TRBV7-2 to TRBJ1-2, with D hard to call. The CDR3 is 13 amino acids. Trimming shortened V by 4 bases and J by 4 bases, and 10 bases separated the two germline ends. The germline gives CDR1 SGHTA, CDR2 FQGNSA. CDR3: CASSSEIVYGYTF. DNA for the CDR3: TGTGCCAGCAGCTCGGAGATCGTCTATGGCTACACCTTC.

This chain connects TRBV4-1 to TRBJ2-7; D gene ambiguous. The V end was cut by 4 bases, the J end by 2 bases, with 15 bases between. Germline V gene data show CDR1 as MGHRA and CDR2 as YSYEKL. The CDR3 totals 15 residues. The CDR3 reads CASSPVVVETYEQYF. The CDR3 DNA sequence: TGCGCCAGCAGCCCCGTCGTAGTAGAGACCTACGAGCAGTACTTC.

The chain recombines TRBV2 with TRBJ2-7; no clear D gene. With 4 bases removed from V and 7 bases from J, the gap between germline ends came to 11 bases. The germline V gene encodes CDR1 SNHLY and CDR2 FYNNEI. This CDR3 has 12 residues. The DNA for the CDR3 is TGTGCCAGCAGTGGGCCCCGGAGTGAGCAGTACTTC. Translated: CASSGPRSEQYF.

CDR3 DNA sequence: TGTGCCACCAGCAGAGATTGGAGCGGGGGGGCCGGCGGGGAGCAGTTCTTC. Its protein is CATSRDWSGGAGGEQFF. V and J are TRBV15 and TRBJ2-1; TRBD2 matches 10 bases. The germline gives CDR1 LNHNV, CDR2 YYDKDF (reference sequence). The CDR3 has 17 residues. Unmatched junction bases numbered 12, after V lost 0 bases and J lost 10 bases.

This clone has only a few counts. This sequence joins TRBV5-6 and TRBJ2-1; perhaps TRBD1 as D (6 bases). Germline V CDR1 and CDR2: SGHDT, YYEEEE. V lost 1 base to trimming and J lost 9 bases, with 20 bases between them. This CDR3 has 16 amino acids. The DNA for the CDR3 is TGTGCCAGCAGCTTGAGCCTCGCAGGGGCAATCGGTGAGCAGTTCTTC. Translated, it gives CASSLSLAGAIGEQFF.

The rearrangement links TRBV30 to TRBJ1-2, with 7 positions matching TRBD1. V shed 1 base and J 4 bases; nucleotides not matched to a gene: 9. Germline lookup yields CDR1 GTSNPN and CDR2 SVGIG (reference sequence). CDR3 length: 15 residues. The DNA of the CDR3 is TGTGCCTGGAGTGGGGACAGTGTTTTCCCCTATGGCTACACCTTC. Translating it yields CAWSGDSVFPYGYTF.